This T cell receptor (beta chain) was obtained from a study of T cell responses to AZD1222 COVID-19 vaccine. Trimming pared 1 base from V and 10 bases from J, leaving 11 bases between. This CDR3 contains 12 residues. Germline CDR1 and CDR2: SGHRS and YFSETQ. The protocol was immunoSEQ multiplex PCR, while the TCRdb copy is restricted to in-frame clones and leaves out a portion. Of about 150,000 clones in the sample, around 89% were seen once. Study observations and caveats: Targeting of unmutated variant regions was reportedly seen in nearly half of spike-specific TCRs. Two AZD1222 doses significantly raised spike-specific TCR breadth and depth over controls.

As concerns this clone: The antigen remains undetermined.

The rearrangement uses TRBV5-1 and TRBJ1-1; D is uncertain. The receptor's source is an adult in good health. The specimen was peripheral blood, collected on day 0 of AZD1222 vaccination. The CDR3 loop reads CASSLSGFGAFF. DNA for the CDR3: TGCGCCAGCAGCTTGTCGGGTTTTGGAGCTTTCTTT.